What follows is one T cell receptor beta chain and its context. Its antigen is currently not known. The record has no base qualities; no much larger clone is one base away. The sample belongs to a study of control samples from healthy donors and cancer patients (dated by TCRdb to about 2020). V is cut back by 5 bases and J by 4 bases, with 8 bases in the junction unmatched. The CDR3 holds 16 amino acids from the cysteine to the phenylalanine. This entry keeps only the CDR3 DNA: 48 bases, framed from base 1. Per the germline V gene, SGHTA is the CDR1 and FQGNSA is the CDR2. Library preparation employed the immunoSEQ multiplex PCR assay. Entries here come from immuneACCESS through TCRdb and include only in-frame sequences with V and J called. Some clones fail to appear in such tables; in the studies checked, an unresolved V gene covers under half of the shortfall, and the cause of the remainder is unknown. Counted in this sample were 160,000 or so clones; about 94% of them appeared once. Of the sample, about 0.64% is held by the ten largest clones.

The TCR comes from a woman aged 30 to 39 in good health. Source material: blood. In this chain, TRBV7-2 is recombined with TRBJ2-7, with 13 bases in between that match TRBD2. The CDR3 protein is CASSLLAGGPGYEQYF. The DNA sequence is TGTGCCAGCAGCCTACTAGCGGGAGGGCCAGGATACGAGCAGTACTTC.